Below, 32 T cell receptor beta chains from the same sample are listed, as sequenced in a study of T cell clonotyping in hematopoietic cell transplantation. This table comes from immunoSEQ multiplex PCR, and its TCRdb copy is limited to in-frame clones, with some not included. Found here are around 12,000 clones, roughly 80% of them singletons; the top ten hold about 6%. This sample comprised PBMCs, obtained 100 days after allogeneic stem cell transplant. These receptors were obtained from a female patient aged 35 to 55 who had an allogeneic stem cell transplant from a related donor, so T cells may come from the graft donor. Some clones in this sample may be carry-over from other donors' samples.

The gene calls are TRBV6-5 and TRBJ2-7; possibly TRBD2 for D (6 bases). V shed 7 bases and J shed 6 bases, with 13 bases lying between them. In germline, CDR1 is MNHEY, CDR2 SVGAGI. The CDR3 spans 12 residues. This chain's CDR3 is CASNAGPAEQYF. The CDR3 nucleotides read TGTGCCAGCAACGCGGGACCAGCCGAGCAGTACTTC.

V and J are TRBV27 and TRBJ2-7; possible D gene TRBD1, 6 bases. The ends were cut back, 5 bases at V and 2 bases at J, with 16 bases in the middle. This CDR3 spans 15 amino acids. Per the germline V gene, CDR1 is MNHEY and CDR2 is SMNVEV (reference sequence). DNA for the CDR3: TGTGCCAGCAGTCCATCCGGGACACTCACCTACGAGCAGTACTTC. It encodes CASSPSGTLTYEQYF.

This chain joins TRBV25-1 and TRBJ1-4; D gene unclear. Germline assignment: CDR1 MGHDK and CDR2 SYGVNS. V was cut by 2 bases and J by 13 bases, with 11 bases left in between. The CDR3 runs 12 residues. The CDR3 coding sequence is TGTGCCAGCAGTGAAGGCTTTAGGAGACTGTTTTTT. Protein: CASSEGFRRLFF. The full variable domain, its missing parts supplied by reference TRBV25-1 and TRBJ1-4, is EADIYQTPRYLVIGTGKKITLECSQTMGHDKMYWYQQDPGMELHLIHYSYGVNSTEKGDLSSESTVSRIRTEHFPLTLESARPSHTSQYLCASSEGFRRLFFGSGTQLSVL.

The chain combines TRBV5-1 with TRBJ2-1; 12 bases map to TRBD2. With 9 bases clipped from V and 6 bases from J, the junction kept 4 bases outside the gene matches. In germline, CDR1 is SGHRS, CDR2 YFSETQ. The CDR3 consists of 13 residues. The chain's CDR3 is CATRTSGTNEQFF. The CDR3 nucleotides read TGCGCCACGCGGACTAGCGGGACCAATGAGCAGTTCTTC.

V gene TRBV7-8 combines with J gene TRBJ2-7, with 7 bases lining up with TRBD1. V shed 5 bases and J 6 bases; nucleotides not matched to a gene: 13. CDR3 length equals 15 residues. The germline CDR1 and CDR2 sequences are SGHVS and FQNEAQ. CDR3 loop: CASSRTRTGASEQYF. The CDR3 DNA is TGTGCCAGCAGCAGAACCCGGACAGGAGCCTCCGAGCAGTACTTC.

The CDR3 DNA sequence: TGCAGCGCGAAGCAGGGTTTCACAGATACGCAGTATTTT. Translating it yields CSAKQGFTDTQYF. The V and J genes are TRBV29-1 and TRBJ2-3, with D possibly being TRBD1 (5 bases). Germline V gene sequence: CDR1 SQVTM, CDR2 ANQGSEA. This CDR3 comprises 13 residues. Trimming took off 7 bases at V and 2 bases at J, with 13 bases between the two ends.

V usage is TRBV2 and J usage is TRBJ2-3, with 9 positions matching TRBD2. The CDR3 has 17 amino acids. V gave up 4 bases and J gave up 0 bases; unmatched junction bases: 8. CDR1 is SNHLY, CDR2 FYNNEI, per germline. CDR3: CASSAEISGGSTDTQYF. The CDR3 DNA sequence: TGTGCCAGCAGTGCCGAGATTAGCGGGGGAAGCACAGATACGCAGTATTTT. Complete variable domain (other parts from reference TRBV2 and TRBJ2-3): EPEVTQTPSHQVTQMGQEVILRCVPISNHLYFYWYRQILGQKVEFLVSFYNNEISEKSEIFDDQFSVERPDGSNFTLKIRSTKLEDSAMYFCASSAEISGGSTDTQYFGPGTRLTVL.

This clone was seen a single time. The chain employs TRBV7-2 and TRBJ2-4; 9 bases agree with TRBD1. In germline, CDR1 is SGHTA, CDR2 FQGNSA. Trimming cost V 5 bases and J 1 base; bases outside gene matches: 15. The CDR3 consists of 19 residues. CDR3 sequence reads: CASSPPGQGPMMAKNIQYF. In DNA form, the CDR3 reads TGTGCCAGCAGCCCCCCCGGACAGGGGCCGATGATGGCCAAAAACATTCAGTACTTC.

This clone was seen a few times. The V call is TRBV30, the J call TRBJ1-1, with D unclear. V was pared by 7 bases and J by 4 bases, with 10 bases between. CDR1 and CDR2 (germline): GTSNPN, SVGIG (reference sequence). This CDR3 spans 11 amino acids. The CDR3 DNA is TGTGCCTACGGGCATGGCACTGAAGCTTTCTTT. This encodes CAYGHGTEAFF.

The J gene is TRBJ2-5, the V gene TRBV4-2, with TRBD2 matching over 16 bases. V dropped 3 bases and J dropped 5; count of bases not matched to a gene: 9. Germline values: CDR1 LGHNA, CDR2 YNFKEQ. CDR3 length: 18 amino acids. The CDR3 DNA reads TGTGCCAGCAGCCAGGGGACTAGCGGGGGGGCCTGGGAGGAGACCCAGTACTTC. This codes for CASSQGTSGGAWEETQYF.

The CDR3 region is CAWRSGTSGQETQYF. In DNA, the CDR3 is TGTGCCTGGAGGTCCGGGACTAGCGGCCAAGAGACCCAGTACTTC. The chain combines TRBV30 with TRBJ2-5; 11 bases map to TRBD2. Losses at the gene ends were 3 bases for V and 1 base for J; bases not matched to a gene: 4. The V gene's germline CDR1 is GTSNPN and CDR2 SVGIG (reference sequence). This CDR3 comprises 15 residues. Supplemented by reference TRBV30 and TRBJ2-5, the full variable domain reads SQTIHQWPATLVQPVGSPLSLECTVEGTSNPNLYWYRQAAGRGLQLLFYSVGIGQISSEVPQNLSASRPQDRQFILSSKKLLLSDSGFYLCAWRSGTSGQETQYFGPGTRLLVL.

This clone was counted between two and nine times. Here the CDR3 DNA reads TGTGCCAGAAGCTTGGCCACCAGACGGGTAACAGGGGGCTCCTACGAGCAGTACTTC. It specifies CARSLATRRVTGGSYEQYF. The chain links TRBV5-3 to TRBJ2-7; 8 bases are a match to TRBD1. TRBV5-3 belongs to the ORF category, with a function that is uncertain. V shed 0 bases and J 0 bases; nucleotides not matched to a gene: 14. This CDR3 is built from 19 residues.

Here the CDR3 reads CASKSSGTQGEQYF. The CDR3 coding sequence is TGTGCCAGCAAGTCTAGCGGGACCCAGGGAGAGCAGTACTTC. The chain joins TRBV2 to TRBJ2-7; 9 bases align to TRBD2. The CDR3 covers 14 residues. Trimming removed 7 bases from V and 7 bases from J; junction bases left unmatched: 11. CDR1 is SNHLY, CDR2 FYNNEI, per germline.

The CDR3 DNA sequence: TGTGCCAGCAGCAATATCGGGGAGGACTATGGCTACACCTTC. This gives the protein CASSNIGEDYGYTF. The gene calls are TRBV5-4 and TRBJ1-2; no clear D. Trimming took 4 bases from V and 3 from J, leaving 13 bases between them. CDR1 SGHNT and CDR2 YYREEE come from the germline V gene (reference sequence). The CDR3 has 14 amino acids.

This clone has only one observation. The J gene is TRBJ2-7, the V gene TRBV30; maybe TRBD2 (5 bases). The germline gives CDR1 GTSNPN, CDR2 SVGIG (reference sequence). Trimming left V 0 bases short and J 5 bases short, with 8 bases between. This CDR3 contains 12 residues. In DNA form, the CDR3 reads TGTGCCTGGAGTGTACTAGGCGACGAGCAGTACTTC. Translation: CAWSVLGDEQYF.

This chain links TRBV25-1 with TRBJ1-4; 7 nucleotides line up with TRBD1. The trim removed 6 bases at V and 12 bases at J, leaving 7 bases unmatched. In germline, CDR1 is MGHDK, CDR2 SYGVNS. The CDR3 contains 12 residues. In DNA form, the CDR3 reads TGTGCCAGCAGCAGGACCGGGACAGAACTGTTTTTT. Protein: CASSRTGTELFF.

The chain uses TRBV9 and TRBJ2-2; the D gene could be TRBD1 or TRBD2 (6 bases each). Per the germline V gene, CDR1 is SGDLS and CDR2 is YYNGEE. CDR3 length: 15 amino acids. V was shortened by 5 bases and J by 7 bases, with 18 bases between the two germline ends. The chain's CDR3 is CASSVLGGSGGELFF. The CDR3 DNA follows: TGTGCCAGCAGTGTACTGGGGGGCTCGGGCGGGGAGCTGTTTTTT.

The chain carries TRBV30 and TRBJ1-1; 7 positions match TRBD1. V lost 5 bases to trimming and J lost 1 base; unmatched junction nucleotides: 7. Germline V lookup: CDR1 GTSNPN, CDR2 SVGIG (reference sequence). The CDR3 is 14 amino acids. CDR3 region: CAWDRDRENTEAFF. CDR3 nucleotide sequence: TGTGCCTGGGATAGGGACAGAGAGAACACTGAAGCTTTCTTT.

The CDR3 sequence: CASSSYPVRTSGGAGELFF. CDR3 in DNA: TGTGCCAGCAGCTCGTATCCGGTCCGGACTAGCGGGGGGGCCGGGGAGCTGTTTTTT. The V call is TRBV4-2, the J call TRBJ2-2, with TRBD2 matching over 15 bases. Germline CDR1 LGHNA, CDR2 YNFKEQ. The CDR3 covers 19 residues. The ends lost 5 bases at V and 6 bases at J; junction bases unmatched: 13.

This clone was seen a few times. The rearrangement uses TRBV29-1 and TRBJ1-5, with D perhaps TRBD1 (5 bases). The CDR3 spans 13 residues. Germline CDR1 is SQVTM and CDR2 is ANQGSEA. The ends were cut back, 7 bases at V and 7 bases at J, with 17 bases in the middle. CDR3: CSAQFKAGQPQHF. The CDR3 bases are TGCAGCGCCCAATTTAAGGCAGGGCAGCCCCAGCATTTT.

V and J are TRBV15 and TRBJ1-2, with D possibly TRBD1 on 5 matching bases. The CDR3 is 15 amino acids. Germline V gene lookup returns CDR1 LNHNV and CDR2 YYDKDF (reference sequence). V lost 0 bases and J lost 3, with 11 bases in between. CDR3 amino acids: CATSRDKGTDYGYTF. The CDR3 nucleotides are TGTGCCACCAGCAGAGATAAGGGGACGGACTATGGCTACACCTTC.

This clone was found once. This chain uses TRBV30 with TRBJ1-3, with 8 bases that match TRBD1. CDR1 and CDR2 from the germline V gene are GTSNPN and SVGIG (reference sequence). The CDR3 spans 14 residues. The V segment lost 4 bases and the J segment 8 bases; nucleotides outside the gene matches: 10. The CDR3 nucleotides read TGTGCCTGGACTCCCCGGACAGGGATCCACACCATATATTTT. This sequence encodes CAWTPRTGIHTIYF.

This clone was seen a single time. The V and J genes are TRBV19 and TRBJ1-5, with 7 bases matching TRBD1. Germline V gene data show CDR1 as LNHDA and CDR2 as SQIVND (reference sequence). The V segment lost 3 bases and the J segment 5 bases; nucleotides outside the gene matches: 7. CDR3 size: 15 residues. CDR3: CASSIDRVEDQPQHF. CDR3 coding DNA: TGTGCCAGTAGTATCGACAGGGTAGAAGATCAGCCCCAGCATTTT.

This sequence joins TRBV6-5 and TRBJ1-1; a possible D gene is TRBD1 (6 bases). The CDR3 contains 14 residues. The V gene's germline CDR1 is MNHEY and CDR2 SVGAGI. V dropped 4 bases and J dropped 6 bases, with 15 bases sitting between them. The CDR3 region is CASSSGGGWAEAFF. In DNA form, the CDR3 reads TGTGCCAGCAGTTCTGGGGGGGGCTGGGCTGAAGCTTTCTTT.

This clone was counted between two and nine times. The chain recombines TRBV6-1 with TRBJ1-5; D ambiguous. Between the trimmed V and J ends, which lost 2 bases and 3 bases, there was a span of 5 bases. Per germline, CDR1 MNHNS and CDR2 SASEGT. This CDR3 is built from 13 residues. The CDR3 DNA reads TGTGCCAGCAGTGAAAGCGCCAATCAGCCCCAGCATTTT. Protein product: CASSESANQPQHF.

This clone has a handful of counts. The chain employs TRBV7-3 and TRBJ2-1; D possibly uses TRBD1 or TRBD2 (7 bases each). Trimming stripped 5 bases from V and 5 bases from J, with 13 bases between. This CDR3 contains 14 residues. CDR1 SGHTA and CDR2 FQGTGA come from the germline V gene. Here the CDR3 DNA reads TGTGCCAGCAGCCCCCAGGGGGGGGACAATGAGCAGTTCTTC. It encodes CASSPQGGDNEQFF.

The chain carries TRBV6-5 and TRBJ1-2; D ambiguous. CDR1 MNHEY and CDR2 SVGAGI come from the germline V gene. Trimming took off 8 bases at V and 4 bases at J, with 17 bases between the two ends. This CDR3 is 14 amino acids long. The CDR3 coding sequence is TGTGCCAGCGCGTTGGGGAGGTCCGCCTATGGCTACACCTTC. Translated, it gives CASALGRSAYGYTF.

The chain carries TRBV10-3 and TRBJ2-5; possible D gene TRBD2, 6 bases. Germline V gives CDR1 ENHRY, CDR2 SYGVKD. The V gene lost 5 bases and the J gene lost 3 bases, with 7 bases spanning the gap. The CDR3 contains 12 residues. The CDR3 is CAISTGEETQYF. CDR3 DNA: TGTGCCATCAGTACGGGGGAAGAGACCCAGTACTTC.

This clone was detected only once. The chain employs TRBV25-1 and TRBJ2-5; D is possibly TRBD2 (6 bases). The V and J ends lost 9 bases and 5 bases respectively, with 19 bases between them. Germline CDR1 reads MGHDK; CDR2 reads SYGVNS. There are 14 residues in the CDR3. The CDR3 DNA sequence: TGTGCCAGTGGCGGGCCTAGCGCCGGTGAGACCCAGTACTTC. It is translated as CASGGPSAGETQYF. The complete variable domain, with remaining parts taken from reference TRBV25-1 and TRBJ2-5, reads EADIYQTPRYLVIGTGKKITLECSQTMGHDKMYWYQQDPGMELHLIHYSYGVNSTEKGDLSSESTVSRIRTEHFPLTLESARPSHTSQYLCASGGPSAGETQYFGPGTRLLVL.

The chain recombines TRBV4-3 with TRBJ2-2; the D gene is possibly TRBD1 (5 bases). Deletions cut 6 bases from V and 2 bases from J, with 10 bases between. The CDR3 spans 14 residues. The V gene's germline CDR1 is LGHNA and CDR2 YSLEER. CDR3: CASSQWGNTGELFF. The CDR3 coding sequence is TGCGCCAGCAGTCAGTGGGGCAACACCGGGGAGCTGTTTTTT.

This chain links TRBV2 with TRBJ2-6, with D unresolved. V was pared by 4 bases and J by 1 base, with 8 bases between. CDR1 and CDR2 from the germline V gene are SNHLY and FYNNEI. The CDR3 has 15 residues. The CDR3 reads CASSGRVSGANVLTF. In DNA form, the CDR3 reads TGTGCCAGCAGTGGTAGGGTGTCTGGGGCCAACGTCCTGACTTTC.

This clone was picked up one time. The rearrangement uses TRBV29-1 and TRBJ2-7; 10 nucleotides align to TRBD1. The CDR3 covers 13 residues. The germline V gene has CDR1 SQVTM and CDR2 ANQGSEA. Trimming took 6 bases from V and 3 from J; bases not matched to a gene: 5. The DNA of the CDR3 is TGCAGCGTCACCGGGACAGGGGTCTACGAGCAGTACTTC. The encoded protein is CSVTGTGVYEQYF.